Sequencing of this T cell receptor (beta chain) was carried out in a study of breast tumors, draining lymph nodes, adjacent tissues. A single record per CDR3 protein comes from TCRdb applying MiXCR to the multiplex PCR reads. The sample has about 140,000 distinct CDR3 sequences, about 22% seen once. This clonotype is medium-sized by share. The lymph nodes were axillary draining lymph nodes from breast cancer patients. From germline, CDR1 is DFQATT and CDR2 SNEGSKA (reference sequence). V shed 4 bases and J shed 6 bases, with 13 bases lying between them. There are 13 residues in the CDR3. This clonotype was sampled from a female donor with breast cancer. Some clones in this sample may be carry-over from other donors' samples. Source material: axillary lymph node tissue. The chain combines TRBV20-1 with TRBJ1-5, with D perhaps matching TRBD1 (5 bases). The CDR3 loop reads CSATQGTSQPQHF. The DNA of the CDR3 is TGCAGTGCTACCCAGGGAACGAGTCAGCCCCAGCATTTT.